The following is a TCR beta chain sequence with its context. Compared with germline, one end of the junction differs, possibly owing to a read error. The entry originates in a study of neurological immune-mediated disorders. Each CDR3 protein gets one entry after TCRdb re-called the 5' RACE reads with MiXCR. The sample has approximately 41,000 distinct CDR3 sequences; 13% to 15% are singletons. The CDR3 totals 14 residues. Looked up from germline, CDR1 is SGHRS and CDR2 is YFSETQ. The clonotype originates from a woman in her sixties or seventies with HTLV-1-associated myelopathy (HAM/TSP). Sequenced material: CD4+ T cells from blood. The V and J genes are TRBV5-1 and TRBJ1-1, with D hard to call. CDR3 residues: CASSLWEENTEALF. The CDR3 nucleotides are TGCGCCAGCAGCTTGTGGGAGGAGAACACTGAAGCTTTATTT.